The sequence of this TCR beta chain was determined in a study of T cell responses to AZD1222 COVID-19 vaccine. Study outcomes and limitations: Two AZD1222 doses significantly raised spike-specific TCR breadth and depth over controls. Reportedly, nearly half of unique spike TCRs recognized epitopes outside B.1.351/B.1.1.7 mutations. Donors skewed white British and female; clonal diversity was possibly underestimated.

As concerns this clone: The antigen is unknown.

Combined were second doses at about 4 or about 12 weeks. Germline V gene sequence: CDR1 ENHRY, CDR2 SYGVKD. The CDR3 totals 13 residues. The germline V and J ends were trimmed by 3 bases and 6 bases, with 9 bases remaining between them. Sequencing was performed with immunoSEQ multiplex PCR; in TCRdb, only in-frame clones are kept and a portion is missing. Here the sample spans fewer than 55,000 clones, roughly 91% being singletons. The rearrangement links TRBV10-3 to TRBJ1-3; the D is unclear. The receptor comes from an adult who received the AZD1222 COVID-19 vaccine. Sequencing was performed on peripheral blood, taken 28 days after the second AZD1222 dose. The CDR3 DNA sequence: TGTGCCATCAGTGATGGCGCATCAAACACCATATATTTT. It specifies CAISDGASNTIYF.